Presented here are 15 T cell receptor beta chains from one specimen sequenced in a study of brain T cells in children with intractable seizures. This table comes from immunoSEQ multiplex PCR, and its TCRdb copy is limited to in-frame clones, with some not included. This sample has approximately 23,000 clones; roughly 94% occur once, and the top ten carry about 6.8%. Sample: peripheral blood, taken at surgery. Source of these receptors: a boy younger than 18 with focal cortical dysplasia and intractable seizures.

This clone appeared once. This rearrangement joins TRBV15 to TRBJ2-5; D is undetermined. The CDR3 has 18 residues. CDR1 and CDR2 (germline): LNHNV, YYDKDF (reference sequence). V lost 1 base and J lost 5, with 23 bases in between. Written as DNA, the CDR3 is TGTGCCACCAGCAGAGGGGGTGGCGGCCACACCTCCGGGGAGACCCAGTACTTC. This translates into CATSRGGGGHTSGETQYF.

The rearrangement uses TRBV10-2 and TRBJ2-7; a possible D gene is TRBD1 (5 bases). Per germline, CDR1 WSHSY and CDR2 SAAADI. This CDR3 comprises 14 residues. V gave up 0 bases and J gave up 5 bases, with 11 bases separating them. CDR3 residues: CASSESGEGDEQYF. Written as DNA, the CDR3 is TGCGCCAGCAGTGAGTCTGGGGAAGGGGACGAGCAGTACTTC.

CDR3 bases: TGCGCCAGCAGCTTTCCGCGGATTAACACCGGGGAGCTGTTTTTT. Residues: CASSFPRINTGELFF. J is TRBJ2-2 and V is TRBV5-1; D is undetermined. This CDR3 has 15 amino acids. Looked up from germline, CDR1 is SGHRS and CDR2 is YFSETQ. Trimming took 2 bases from V and 2 from J, leaving 10 bases between them. Complete variable domain (other parts from reference TRBV5-1 and TRBJ2-2): KAGVTQTPRYLIKTRGQQVTLSCSPISGHRSVSWYQQTPGQGLQFLFEYFSETQRNKGNFPGRFSGRQFSNSRSEMNVSTLELGDSALYLCASSFPRINTGELFFGEGSRLTVL.

This chain links TRBV24-1 with TRBJ2-3, with D unresolved. The germline V gene has CDR1 KGHDR and CDR2 SFDVKD. The CDR3 loop spans 16 amino acids. V lost 3 bases, J lost 0 bases, and 12 bases lay in between. CDR3 in DNA: TGTGCCACCAGTGATCCCGCCAGGCTTAGCACAGATACGCAGTATTTT. Translated: CATSDPARLSTDTQYF.

The V and J genes are TRBV28 and TRBJ2-3, with D perhaps assigned TRBD1 or TRBD2 (5 bases each). This CDR3 has 13 amino acids. V dropped 4 bases and J dropped 2 bases, with 7 bases sitting between them. Germline values: CDR1 MDHEN, CDR2 SYDVKM. The CDR3 DNA is TGTGCCAGCAGTTACGGGGCCACAGATACGCAGTATTTT. Its protein is CASSYGATDTQYF.

The chain uses TRBV11-2 and TRBJ2-7, with a tentative D call TRBD1 (6 bases). There are 15 residues in the CDR3. The V gene lost 1 base and the J gene lost 9 bases, with 19 bases spanning the gap. The germline CDR1 and CDR2 sequences are SGHAT and FQNNGV. The DNA for the CDR3 is TGTGCCAGCAGCTTAGTTCGTACAGGGCGGAGGTGGCAGTACTTC. As protein: CASSLVRTGRRWQYF.

The chain recombines TRBV5-8 with TRBJ2-1; TRBD2 matches 7 bases. Germline lookup yields CDR1 SGHTS and CDR2 YDEGEE. V was pared by 2 bases and J by 8 bases, with 10 bases of the junction left unmatched. This CDR3 has 15 amino acids. For the CDR3, the DNA is TGTGCCAGCAGCTTAAGCGGGAATCACCTTTATGAGCAGTTCTTC. Residues: CASSLSGNHLYEQFF.

The gene calls are TRBV3-1 (or the pseudogene TRBV3-2) and TRBJ2-2, with D unclear. CDR1 is LGHDT and CDR2 is YNNKEL in the germline V gene (reference sequence). This CDR3 region has 15 residues. V lost 3 bases to trimming and J lost 0 bases, with 8 bases between them. CDR3: CASSQTVANTGELFF. CDR3 bases: TGTGCCAGCAGCCAGACGGTCGCGAACACCGGGGAGCTGTTTTTT.

The gene calls are TRBV6-1 and TRBJ2-1; tentatively, D is TRBD2 (6 bases). Trimming pared 4 bases from V and 0 bases from J, leaving 13 bases between. This CDR3 region has 16 residues. Germline V gene lookup returns CDR1 MNHNS and CDR2 SASEGT. The CDR3 loop reads CASSAPGESSYNEQFF. CDR3 nucleotides: TGTGCCAGCAGTGCCCCGGGAGAGAGCTCCTACAATGAGCAGTTCTTC.

J is TRBJ2-7 and V is TRBV10-2, with D possibly being TRBD1 or TRBD2 (6 bases each). CDR3 length: 15 amino acids. Trimming removed 3 bases from V and 2 bases from J, with 14 bases in between. Germline V gives CDR1 WSHSY, CDR2 SAAADI. CDR3 residues: CASSDTGAIAYEQYF. For the CDR3, the DNA is TGCGCCAGCAGTGATACGGGGGCAATCGCCTACGAGCAGTACTTC.

This clone was observed a single time. This chain uses TRBV19 with TRBJ1-1; D might be TRBD1 (5 bases). V was trimmed by 4 bases and J by 5 bases, leaving 20 bases between them. The CDR3 is 16 amino acids. The germline V gene encodes CDR1 LNHDA and CDR2 SQIVND (reference sequence). The CDR3 here is CASSTHLQGWGTEAFF. CDR3 nucleotide sequence: TGTGCCAGTAGTACCCACCTCCAGGGATGGGGGACTGAAGCTTTCTTT. The variable domain in full, completed from reference TRBV19 and TRBJ1-1, reads DGGITQSPKYLFRKEGQNVTLSCEQNLNHDAMYWYRQDPGQGLRLIYYSQIVNDFQKGDIAEGYSVSREKKESFPLTVTSAQKNPTAFYLCASSTHLQGWGTEAFFGQGTRLTVV.

CDR3 nucleotides: TGTGCCAGCAGTGCCGACAGAACTGAAGCTTTCTTT. Translating it yields CASSADRTEAFF. The chain has TRBV2 and TRBJ1-1, with D possibly being TRBD1 (5 bases). The CDR3 runs 12 residues. Between the trimmed V and J ends, which lost 4 bases and 5 bases, there was a span of 8 bases. Germline V gives CDR1 SNHLY, CDR2 FYNNEI.

The chain combines TRBV5-3 with TRBJ2-2; possibly TRBD1 or TRBD2 for D (6 bases each). TRBV5-3 qualifies as an ORF whose function is uncertain. This CDR3 comprises 16 residues. Trimming cost V 4 bases and J 7 bases, with 20 bases left between them. CDR3 sequence reads: CARSPSDWGRGGELFF. The CDR3 region has the DNA TGTGCCAGAAGCCCATCAGATTGGGGGCGGGGCGGGGAGCTGTTTTTT.

The gene calls are TRBV7-9 and TRBJ1-1, with a possible D match to TRBD1 (5 bases). This CDR3 is built from 14 residues. Germline-derived CDR1 and CDR2 are SEHNR and FQNEAQ (reference sequence). The V end was cut by 3 bases, the J end by 7 bases, with 15 bases between. The CDR3 loop reads CASSFLREGIEAFF. DNA for the CDR3: TGTGCCAGCAGCTTTCTCAGGGAAGGAATTGAAGCTTTCTTT.

The chain couples TRBV4-2 to TRBJ2-1, with D possibly being TRBD2 (5 bases). CDR3 length equals 14 residues. The V end lost 3 bases, the J end lost 5 bases, and 11 bases lay between the germline ends. Germline assignment: CDR1 LGHNA and CDR2 YNFKEQ. Here the CDR3 reads CASSHLTGDNEQFF. CDR3 DNA: TGTGCCAGCAGCCACCTCACCGGGGACAATGAGCAGTTCTTC.